This T cell receptor beta chain is from a study of beta chain features in type 1 diabetes. Expressed TCRB transcripts were sequenced because the entire RNA isolate underwent reverse transcription. Clones were sequenced by immunoSEQ multiplex PCR, and TCRdb holds only the in-frame ones, with some missing. The table has under 900,000 clones, roughly 15% seen once. Germline values: CDR1 SQVTM, CDR2 ANQGSEA. The germline V and J ends were trimmed by 7 bases and 5 bases, with 14 bases remaining between them. The CDR3 is 12 amino acids. Via the markers CD45RO/CCR7/CD25/CD127/CD95/CD27, stem cell-like memory, regulatory, central memory and naive CD4+ cells were sorted.

Sequenced: naive CD4+ T cells from blood. The clonotype was recovered from a woman between 18 and 29 years old in good health. The rearrangement uses TRBV29-1 and TRBJ1-2, with a possible D match to TRBD1 (5 bases). CDR3 sequence reads: CSGTGGEYGYTF. DNA of the CDR3: TGCAGCGGAACAGGAGGCGAGTATGGCTACACCTTC.